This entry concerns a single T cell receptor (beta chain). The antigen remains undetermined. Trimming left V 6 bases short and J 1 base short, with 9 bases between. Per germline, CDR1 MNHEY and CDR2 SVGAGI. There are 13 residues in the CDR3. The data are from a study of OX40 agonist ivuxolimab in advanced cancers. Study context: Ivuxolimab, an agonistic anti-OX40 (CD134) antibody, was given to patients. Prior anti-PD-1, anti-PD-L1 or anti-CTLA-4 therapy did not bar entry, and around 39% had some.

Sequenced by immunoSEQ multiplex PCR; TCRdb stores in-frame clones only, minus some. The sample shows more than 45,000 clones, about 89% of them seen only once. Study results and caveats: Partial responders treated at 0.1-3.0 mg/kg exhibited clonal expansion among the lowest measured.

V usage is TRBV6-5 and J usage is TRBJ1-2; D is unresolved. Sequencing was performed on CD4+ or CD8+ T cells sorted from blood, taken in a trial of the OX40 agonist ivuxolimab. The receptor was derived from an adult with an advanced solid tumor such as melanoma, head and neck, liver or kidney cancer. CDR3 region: CASRPALNYGYTF. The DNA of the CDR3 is TGTGCCAGCAGGCCCGCACTTAACTATGGCTACACCTTC.